The next 29 T cell receptor beta chains were all read from a single sample in a study of beta chain features in type 1 diabetes listed by TCRdb under 2018. The method behind the library was the immunoSEQ multiplex PCR assay. The High Capacity cDNA Reverse Transcription Kit was used to reverse transcribe all of the isolated RNA, meaning that expressed TCRB transcripts were what got sequenced. TCRdb limited this immuneACCESS table to in-frame rearrangements with V and J called. A share of clones is missing; checked studies link under half to unresolved V genes, and the rest is unexplained. This sample is represented by more than 95,000 clones; roughly 28% of them were singletons. The ten biggest clones cover under 0.55% of the sample. General findings and caveats noted by the study authors: Type 1 diabetes patients showed a moderate but significant shortening of TCRB CDR3 length in all four CD4+ subsets.

The antigens of these receptors remain unknown. Sequencing used central memory CD4+ T cells from blood. These TCRs come from a woman younger than 30 with type 1 diabetes.

This clone was seen just once. The chain employs TRBV19 and TRBJ1-1, with a tentative D call TRBD1 (5 bases). The length of the CDR3 is 15 residues. Germline loops: CDR1 LNHDA, CDR2 SQIVND (reference sequence). Trimming took 1 base from V and 2 from J, leaving 11 bases between them. CDR3: CASSIVRAYNTEAFF. The DNA of the CDR3 is TGTGCCAGTAGTATAGTCAGGGCGTACAACACTGAAGCTTTCTTT.

The chain links TRBV18 to TRBJ2-7; TRBD2 is a possible D gene (6 bases). This CDR3 is 13 amino acids long. Trimming left V 2 bases short and J 7 bases short, with 12 bases between. The germline gives CDR1 KGHSH, CDR2 LQKENI. For the CDR3, the DNA is TGTGCCAGCTCACCAAACCGGGACTCGGAGCAGTACGTC. Translating gives CASSPNRDSEQYV.

J is TRBJ2-1 and V is TRBV6-5; 7 positions agree with TRBD2. Looked up from germline, CDR1 is MNHEY and CDR2 is SVGAGI. CDR3 length equals 15 residues. The trim removed 10 bases at V and 0 bases at J, leaving 9 bases unmatched. The CDR3 loop reads CATKSGVTSYNEQFF. CDR3 coding DNA: TGTGCCACCAAAAGCGGGGTAACCTCCTACAATGAGCAGTTCTTC.

There are a few counts of this clone. The chain is built from TRBV7-2 and TRBJ1-5; D unclear. Germline CDR1 reads SGHTA; CDR2 reads FQGNSA. Trimming pared 5 bases from V and 0 bases from J, leaving 14 bases between. This CDR3 region has 16 residues. This chain's CDR3 is CASSARGGGSNQPQHF. CDR3 DNA sequence: TGTGCCAGCAGCGCCCGGGGTGGCGGTAGCAATCAGCCCCAGCATTTT.

The chain combines TRBV29-1 with TRBJ1-2; D is undetermined. The CDR3 is 13 residues long. Germline assignment: CDR1 SQVTM and CDR2 ANQGSEA. Trimming took off 0 bases at V and 4 bases at J, with 9 bases between the two ends. The CDR3 loop is CSVEERIGYGYTF. The CDR3, as DNA: TGCAGCGTTGAAGAGAGAATTGGCTATGGCTACACCTTC.

Concerning this clone: This CDR3 is also generated by other DNA sequences in the sample. The J gene is TRBJ1-5, the V gene TRBV2; 7 bases are a match to TRBD1. This CDR3 region has 13 residues. The V and J ends lost 4 bases and 7 bases, in that order; junction bases with no gene match: 4. From germline, CDR1 is SNHLY and CDR2 FYNNEI. This chain's CDR3 is CASSGTGGQPQHF. The DNA for the CDR3 is TGTGCCAGCAGTGGGACAGGCGGGCAGCCCCAGCATTTT.

The chain combines TRBV7-8 with TRBJ2-1, with D unresolved. Germline-derived CDR1 and CDR2 are SGHVS and FQNEAQ. V lost 2 bases, J lost 0 bases, and 8 bases lay in between. The CDR3 runs 15 residues. CDR3 DNA sequence: TGTGCCAGCAGCTTATGGGCCAACTCCTACAATGAGCAGTTCTTC. This translates into CASSLWANSYNEQFF.

This clone has only a few counts. The rearrangement uses TRBV7-2 and TRBJ1-1; D unclear. The ends were cut back, 5 bases at V and 0 bases at J, with 10 bases in the middle. This CDR3 contains 14 residues. Germline V gives CDR1 SGHTA, CDR2 FQGNSA. This CDR3 reads CASSPRRLNTEAFF. CDR3 DNA sequence: TGTGCCAGCAGCCCTAGGCGGTTGAACACTGAAGCTTTCTTT.

This clone was counted only a few times. The rearrangement joins TRBV30 to TRBJ1-5; D is uncertain. Germline CDR1 GTSNPN, CDR2 SVGIG (reference sequence). CDR3 length: 13 residues. Trimming stripped 0 bases from V and 4 bases from J, with 7 bases between. The chain's CDR3 is CAWSVRENQPQHF. The CDR3 coding sequence is TGTGCCTGGAGTGTACGGGAAAATCAGCCCCAGCATTTT.

This clone showed up just a few times. The chain is built from TRBV29-1 and TRBJ1-1, with a possible D match to TRBD1 (6 bases). Trimming left V 6 bases short and J 0 bases short, with 14 bases between. CDR3 length: 14 amino acids. Germline-derived CDR1 and CDR2 are SQVTM and ANQGSEA. The CDR3 DNA sequence: TGCAGCGTGGCCAACAGGGACATGAACACTGAAGCTTTCTTT. It translates to CSVANRDMNTEAFF.

There are a few counts of this clone. This chain joins TRBV7-8 and TRBJ2-7, with D hard to call. V lost 1 base, J lost 6 bases, and 7 bases lay in between. The germline V gene has CDR1 SGHVS and CDR2 FQNEAQ. This CDR3 region has 12 residues. In DNA, the CDR3 is TGTGCCAGCAGCTTAGTTTTGGGCGAGCAGTACGTC. This translates into CASSLVLGEQYV.

This chain connects TRBV12-2 to TRBJ2-5; TRBD1, the D gene given by the table, was not confirmed from the DNA. TRBV12-2 is labeled a pseudogene. The length of the CDR3 is 18 residues. CDR3 coding DNA: TGTGCAAGTCGCTTAGCGCCTACCGGGACAGGTCCCAAAGAGACCCAGTACTTC. As protein: CASRLAPTGTGPKETQYF.

This chain links TRBV7-9 with TRBJ2-5; a weak D match, TRBD2 (6 bases). Germline values: CDR1 SEHNR, CDR2 FQNEAQ (reference sequence). Between the trimmed V and J ends, which lost 4 bases and 4 bases, there was a span of 10 bases. CDR3 length equals 13 residues. CDR3 in amino acids: CASSSPGGETQYF. The CDR3, as DNA: TGTGCCAGCAGCTCGCCCGGGGGAGAGACCCAGTACTTC.

The J gene is TRBJ2-2, the V gene TRBV4-3; possibly TRBD1 for D (6 bases). This CDR3 region has 17 residues. Per germline, CDR1 LGHNA and CDR2 YSLEER. The ends were cut back, 0 bases at V and 2 bases at J, with 13 bases in the middle. The CDR3 DNA reads TGCGCCAGCAGCCAAGATGTCCGGACAGCCAACACCGGGGAGCTGTTTTTT. It encodes CASSQDVRTANTGELFF.

This clone was seen once. This chain connects TRBV27 to TRBJ1-5, with 10 bases aligning to TRBD1. The V gene's germline CDR1 is MNHEY and CDR2 SMNVEV (reference sequence). This CDR3 is built from 14 residues. Trimming removed 6 bases from V and 5 bases from J; junction bases left unmatched: 4. The CDR3 spells CASRPGQGHQPQHF. The CDR3 bases are TGTGCCAGCAGACCGGGACAGGGGCATCAGCCCCAGCATTTT.

The chain couples TRBV7-2 to TRBJ2-5, with TRBD2 identical over 7 bases. Trimming took 0 bases from V and 5 from J; bases not matched to a gene: 3. CDR3 length equals 14 residues. Germline CDR1 SGHTA, CDR2 FQGNSA. The CDR3 here is CASSLATSWETQYF. The CDR3, as DNA: TGTGCCAGCAGCTTAGCGACTAGCTGGGAGACCCAGTACTTC.

J is TRBJ2-3 and V is TRBV7-2; 7 nucleotides align to TRBD2. Per germline, CDR1 SGHTA and CDR2 FQGNSA. The CDR3 extends over 16 amino acids. With 0 bases clipped from V and 7 bases from J, the junction kept 10 bases outside the gene matches. Written as DNA, the CDR3 is TGTGCCAGCAGCTTAGCGCTGGGGGGGATTACGAATACGCAGTATTTT. Protein sequence: CASSLALGGITNTQYF.

This clone showed up just a few times. The rearrangement uses TRBV19 and TRBJ2-2, with 11 bases aligning to TRBD2. The V gene end was trimmed by 6 bases and the J gene end by 5 bases; junction bases not matched to a gene: 8. Germline V gene lookup returns CDR1 LNHDA and CDR2 SQIVND (reference sequence). CDR3 length equals 16 residues. The CDR3: CASRTGWTSGTGELFF. The DNA for the CDR3 is TGTGCCAGTAGGACAGGCTGGACTAGCGGGACCGGGGAGCTGTTTTTT.

The chain links TRBV28 to TRBJ1-4; D possibly corresponds to TRBD1 (5 bases). V lost 7 bases to trimming and J lost 2 bases, with 8 bases between them. Germline values: CDR1 MDHEN, CDR2 SYDVKM. This CDR3 has 13 amino acids. The CDR3 is CASTGHTNEKLFF. Here the CDR3 DNA reads TGTGCCAGCACCGGACATACTAATGAAAAACTGTTTTTT.

In nucleotides, the CDR3 is TGTGCCAGCAGTTTACAGCACAATGAGCAGTTCTTC. It codes for CASSLQHNEQFF. V is TRBV25-1 and J is TRBJ2-1; D unresolved. The length of the CDR3 is 12 residues. Between the trimmed V and J ends, which lost 5 bases and 5 bases, there was a span of 7 bases. Germline values: CDR1 MGHDK, CDR2 SYGVNS.

V usage is TRBV25-1 and J usage is TRBJ2-1; no clear D gene. Trimming left V 5 bases short and J 9 bases short, with 8 bases between. This CDR3 is built from 11 residues. CDR1 MGHDK and CDR2 SYGVNS come from the germline V gene. Written as DNA, the CDR3 is TGTGCCAGCAGTCTGGTCGGTGAGCAGTTCTTC. It codes for CASSLVGEQFF.

This clone was seen repeatedly, ten times or more. The chain combines TRBV29-1 with TRBJ2-7; 9 bases fit TRBD1. V lost 8 bases to trimming and J lost 1 base; unmatched junction nucleotides: 15. CDR1 and CDR2 from the germline V gene are SQVTM and ANQGSEA. The CDR3 contains 16 residues. CDR3 nucleotide sequence: TGCAGCCATTCGGGGGACAGGGACTACCGATCCTACGAGCAGTACGTC. This encodes CSHSGDRDYRSYEQYV.

This clone was recorded a few times. V usage is TRBV6-1 and J usage is TRBJ1-1; perhaps TRBD1 as D (5 bases). This CDR3 is 12 amino acids long. V gave up 6 bases and J gave up 3 bases, with 8 bases separating them. Germline V CDR1 and CDR2: MNHNS, SASEGT. The CDR3 sequence: CASRDTDTEAFF. DNA of the CDR3: TGTGCCAGCAGGGACACCGACACTGAAGCTTTCTTT.

This clone was observed a handful of times. The rearrangement links TRBV18 to TRBJ2-1; the D gene is possibly TRBD2 (5 bases). V was trimmed by 4 bases and J by 8 bases, leaving 15 bases between them. This CDR3 is built from 14 residues. Looked up from germline, CDR1 is KGHSH and CDR2 is LQKENI. CDR3 sequence reads: CASSRLASSDEQFF. CDR3 nucleotides: TGTGCCAGCTCACGACTTGCTAGCAGCGATGAGCAGTTCTTC.

This clone was seen more than once but under ten times. The rearrangement links TRBV7-9 to TRBJ1-1; TRBD1 is a possible D gene (6 bases). The V end lost 5 bases, the J end lost 0 bases, and 10 bases lay between the germline ends. This CDR3 region has 14 residues. Germline V lookup: CDR1 SEHNR, CDR2 FQNEAQ (reference sequence). The CDR3 loop reads CASSAGAMNTEAFF. The CDR3 DNA sequence: TGTGCCAGCAGCGCAGGGGCTATGAACACTGAAGCTTTCTTT.

In this sample, this clone turned up a few times. J is TRBJ2-6 and V is TRBV30; TRBD2 agrees at 8 bases. V lost 0 bases to trimming and J lost 2 bases; unmatched junction nucleotides: 3. This CDR3 has 16 amino acids. Germline V gene sequence: CDR1 GTSNPN, CDR2 SVGIG (reference sequence). CDR3 amino acids: CAWSVPGGPGANVLTF. CDR3 coding DNA: TGTGCCTGGAGTGTACCGGGAGGGCCTGGGGCCAACGTCCTGACTTTC.

The chain carries TRBV27 and TRBJ2-7, with 12 bases that match TRBD2. Trimming cost V 2 bases and J 2 bases; bases outside gene matches: 1. This CDR3 spans 15 amino acids. Germline CDR1 MNHEY, CDR2 SMNVEV (reference sequence). This chain's CDR3 is CASSLRTSGAYEQYF. CDR3 bases: TGTGCCAGCAGTTTAAGGACTAGCGGGGCCTACGAGCAGTACTTC.

This clone was counted only a few times. The chain couples TRBV19 to TRBJ1-5; TRBD1 agrees at 9 bases. Trimming removed 7 bases from V and 6 bases from J; junction bases left unmatched: 7. From germline, CDR1 is LNHDA and CDR2 SQIVND (reference sequence). This CDR3 has 14 residues. The CDR3 protein is CASNSGTGSQPQHF. The CDR3 DNA is TGTGCCAGTAACTCCGGGACAGGGTCTCAGCCCCAGCATTTT.

This clone was seen only a few times. The chain uses TRBV27 and TRBJ2-7, with 7 positions matching TRBD1. Trimming at V came to 2 bases and at J to 8 bases, leaving 6 bases not matched to a gene. CDR1 and CDR2 from the germline V gene are MNHEY and SMNVEV (reference sequence). The CDR3 totals 13 residues. The CDR3 spells CASSLLLTGKQYF. The CDR3, as DNA: TGTGCCAGCAGTTTACTCTTGACAGGGAAGCAGTACTTC.